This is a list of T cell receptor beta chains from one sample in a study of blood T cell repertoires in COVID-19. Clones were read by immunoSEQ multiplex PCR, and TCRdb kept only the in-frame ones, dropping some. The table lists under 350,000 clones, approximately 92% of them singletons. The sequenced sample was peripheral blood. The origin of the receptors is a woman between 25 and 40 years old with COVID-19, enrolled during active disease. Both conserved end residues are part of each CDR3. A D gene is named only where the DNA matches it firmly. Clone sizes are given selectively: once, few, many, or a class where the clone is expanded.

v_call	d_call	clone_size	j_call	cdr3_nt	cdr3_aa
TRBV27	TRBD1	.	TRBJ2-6	TGTGCCAGCCGGGACAGGCTCCAATCTGGGGCCAACGTCCTGACTTTC	CASRDRLQSGANVLTF
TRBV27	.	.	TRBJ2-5	TGTGCCAGCAAAGAAGGGGGTCAGGGTGGGGAGACCCAGTACTTC	CASKEGGQGGETQYF
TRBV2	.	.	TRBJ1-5	TGTGCCAGCAAAGTCGGGTCAGGGTCCTTATTTAGCAATCAGCCCCAGCATTTT	CASKVGSGSLFSNQPQHF
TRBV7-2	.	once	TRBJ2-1	TGTGCCAGCAGCTTTTTAAGGACACCTTACAATGAGCAGTTCTTC	CASSFLRTPYNEQFF
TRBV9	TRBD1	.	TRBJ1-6	TGTGCCAGCAGCGTGTACGACAGGGGGCTCTATAATTCACCCCTCCACTTT	CASSVYDRGLYNSPLHF
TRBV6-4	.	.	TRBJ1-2	TGTGCCAGCAGTGCACGGGTAATAACTAACTATGGCTACACCTTC	CASSARVITNYGYTF
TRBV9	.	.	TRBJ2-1	TGTGCCAGCAGCGTAGGTGGGGCAGACTCTGAGCAGTTCTTC	CASSVGGADSEQFF
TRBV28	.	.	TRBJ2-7	TGTGCCAGCAGTTCGACTTCTGACTCCTACGAGCAGTACTTC	CASSSTSDSYEQYF
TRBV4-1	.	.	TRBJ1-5	TGCGCCAGCAGCCCCGCAATGGAGAGTTGGCCCCAGCATTTT	CASSPAMESWPQHF
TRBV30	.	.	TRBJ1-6	TGTGCCTGGAGTGTACGGCAGGTACAGTCACCCCTCCACTTT	CAWSVRQVQSPLHF
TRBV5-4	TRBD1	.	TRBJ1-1	TGTGCCAGCAGCAGGGGACAGGGGGCGCAAAACACTGAAGCTTTCTTT	CASSRGQGAQNTEAFF